This T cell receptor (beta chain) was recovered during a study of vaccination effects on CD4 cells after COVID-19. Profiling relied on immunoSEQ multiplex PCR, and the TCRdb table lists in-frame clones only, not all of them. The sample holds about 28,000 clones; around 79% are singletons and the top ten take roughly 10%. With respect to this clone: Its specificity is unknown.

Study-level findings and limits: The study, lacking early post-infection timepoints, had few convalescent patients.

Sequencing in the ViraFEST assay came after antigen-specific CD4+ T cells had been expanded with viral peptide pools, which were used to stimulate PBMC. Culture proceeded for nine to ten days, and CD4+ T cells were then isolated. Each person got two doses of an mRNA SARS-CoV-2 vaccine, BNT162b2 or mRNA-1273. Testing of the vaccine recipients showed negative nucleocapsid antibodies and no prior SARS-CoV-2 infection. Cultures received IL-2 medium that replaced half the medium on days 3 and 7. Germline-derived CDR1 and CDR2 are SGHRS and YFSETQ. With V trimmed by 5 bases and J by 2 bases, 5 bases remained unmatched. The CDR3 has 14 residues.

This clonotype originated in a human donor who received a COVID-19 vaccine. This chain joins TRBV5-1 and TRBJ1-1; TRBD1 aligns across 8 bases. This sample comprised CD4+ T cells from PBMCs cultured with HCoV-NL63 spike peptides, obtained after COVID-19 vaccination. The CDR3 sequence is CASSYDRGNTEAFF. CDR3 nucleotides: TGCGCCAGCAGTTATGACAGGGGTAACACTGAAGCTTTCTTT. The full variable domain, its missing parts supplied by reference TRBV5-1 and TRBJ1-1, is KAGVTQTPRYLIKTRGQQVTLSCSPISGHRSVSWYQQTPGQGLQFLFEYFSETQRNKGNFPGRFSGRQFSNSRSEMNVSTLELGDSALYLCASSYDRGNTEAFFGQGTRLTVV.